The present TCR beta chain was sequenced within a study of T cell responses to AZD1222 COVID-19 vaccine. Produced via immunoSEQ multiplex PCR; TCRdb's table is partial and in-frame only. The table has over 50,000 clones, about 90% seen once; the top ten hold about 15%. This CDR3 spans 16 amino acids. V dropped 5 bases and J dropped 2; count of bases not matched to a gene: 9. Germline lookup yields CDR1 SEHNR and CDR2 FQNEAQ (reference sequence). The starting material was peripheral blood, obtained on day 0 of AZD1222 vaccination. The origin of this receptor is an adult in good health. The chain uses TRBV7-9 and TRBJ2-5; TRBD2 matches 9 bases. CDR3 protein: CASSAPGLAAQETQYF. The CDR3 DNA reads TGTGCCAGCAGCGCCCCGGGACTAGCAGCGCAAGAGACCCAGTACTTC.